Listed below are T cell receptor beta chains from one sample, sequenced in a study of cytomegalovirus exposure and HLA in healthy donors. Clones were read by immunoSEQ multiplex PCR, and TCRdb kept only the in-frame ones, dropping some. The sample has 75,000 to 100,000 clones; more than 65% are singletons. Sequencing was performed on PBMCs. Source of these receptors: a man aged 55 to 70 in good health and CMV-seronegative. Both conserved end residues are trimmed from each CDR3. The order of the fields is V gene, CDR3 protein.

TRBV5-6	ASTNGPWGQGEGDTQY
TRBV7-9	ASSGRLGTGRTQY
TRBV27	ASSFSQGYEQY
TRBV10-3	AISGDSSEKLF
TRBV2	ASKGTSLGTGELF
TRBV6-6	ASRSAGGRQETQY
TRBV6-6	ASGNRDRGYT
TRBV2	ASRTLAGGYNEQF
TRBV15	ATSRDIPHPTETNYGYT
TRBV14	ASSQWGAYNEQF
TRBV5-1	ASSLGGGSTDTQY
TRBV6-5	ASKLGANTEAF
TRBV27	ATAGPSTDTQY
TRBV6-1	ATVRANEAF
TRBV6-5	ATLWAVGGDVAF
TRBV30	AWSRGLQEETQY
TRBV29-1	SVAGGTHTGELF
TRBV10-3	AISESTGATSGYT
TRBV5-1	ASSNWDREGSPLH
TRBV27	ASSLRGNTEAF
TRBV10-1	ASSSLAGGTDTQY
TRBV5-1	ASSRLAGEGNEQF